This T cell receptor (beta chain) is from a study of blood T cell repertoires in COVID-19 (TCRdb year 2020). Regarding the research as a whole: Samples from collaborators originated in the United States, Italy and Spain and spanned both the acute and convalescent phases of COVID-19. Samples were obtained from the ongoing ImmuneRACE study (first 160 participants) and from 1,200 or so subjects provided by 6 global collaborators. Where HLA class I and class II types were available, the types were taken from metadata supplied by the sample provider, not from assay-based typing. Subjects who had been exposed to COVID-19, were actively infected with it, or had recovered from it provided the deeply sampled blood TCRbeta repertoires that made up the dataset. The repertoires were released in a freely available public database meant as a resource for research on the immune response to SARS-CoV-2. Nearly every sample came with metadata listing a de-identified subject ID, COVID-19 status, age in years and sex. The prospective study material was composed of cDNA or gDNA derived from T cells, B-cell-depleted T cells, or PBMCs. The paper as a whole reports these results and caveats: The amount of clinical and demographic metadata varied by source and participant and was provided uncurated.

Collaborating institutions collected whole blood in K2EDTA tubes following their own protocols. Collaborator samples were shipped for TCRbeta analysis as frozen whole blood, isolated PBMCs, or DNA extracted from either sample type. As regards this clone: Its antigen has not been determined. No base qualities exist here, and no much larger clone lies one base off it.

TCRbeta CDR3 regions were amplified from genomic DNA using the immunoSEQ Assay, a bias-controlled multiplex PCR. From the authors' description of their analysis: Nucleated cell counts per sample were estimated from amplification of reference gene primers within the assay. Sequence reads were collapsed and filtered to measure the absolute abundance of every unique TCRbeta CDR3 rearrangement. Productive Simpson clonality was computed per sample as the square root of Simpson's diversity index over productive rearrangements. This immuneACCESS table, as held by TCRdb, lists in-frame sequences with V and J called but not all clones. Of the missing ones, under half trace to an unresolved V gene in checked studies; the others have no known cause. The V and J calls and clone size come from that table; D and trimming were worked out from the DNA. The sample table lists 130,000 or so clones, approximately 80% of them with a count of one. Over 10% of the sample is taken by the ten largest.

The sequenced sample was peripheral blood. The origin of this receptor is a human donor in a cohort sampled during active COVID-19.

The CDR3 protein is CASSPHGTDDIGTQYF. The sequence in DNA is TGTGCCAGCAGCCCTCACGGGACAGACGACATCGGTACCCAGTACTTC. This receptor chain uses TRBV5-5 and TRBJ2-5, with 7 bases matching TRBD1. Ends trimmed: V by 4 bases, J by 8 bases; bases unmatched to a gene: 17. The germline V gene (reference sequence) yields SGHKS for CDR1 and YYEKEE for CDR2. The CDR3 numbers 16 residues from cysteine through phenylalanine. The read is trimmed to its CDR3 DNA, 48 bases read in frame from base 1.